This entry lists 2 T cell receptor beta chains sequenced from one sample in a study of PD-1 blockade in classical Hodgkin lymphoma. Sequencing used immunoSEQ multiplex PCR; TCRdb keeps in-frame clones, though not all of them. The sample lists roughly 42,000 clones, 70% to 80% seen once, with less than 4% in the top ten. Autologous stem cell transplantation was followed by relapse in every patient, and brentuximab vedotin exposure varied. The specimen comprised peripheral blood mononuclear cells (PBMCs), sampled at baseline. All receptors come from a human donor with classical Hodgkin lymphoma.

The CDR3 nucleotides read TGTGCCAGCAGCTTAGGGTCTAGCGGGGGACCGACTTACGAGCAGTACTTC. Protein: CASSLGSSGGPTYEQYF. This chain connects TRBV7-9 to TRBJ2-7; 10 bases are shared with TRBD2. Unmatched junction bases numbered 10, after V lost 1 base and J lost 4 bases. Germline CDR1 SEHNR, CDR2 FQNEAQ (reference sequence). The CDR3 runs to 17 residues.

CDR3 nucleotides: TGTGCCAGCAGCCACCCGTCGGGGCGGGATGGCTACACCTTC. Its translation: CASSHPSGRDGYTF. The chain is built from TRBV27 and TRBJ1-2; maybe TRBD1 (5 bases). Per the germline V gene, CDR1 is MNHEY and CDR2 is SMNVEV (reference sequence). The germline V and J ends were trimmed by 6 bases and 6 bases, with 17 bases remaining between them. The CDR3 is 14 residues long.